The 2 T cell receptor beta chains in this list originate from one sample, sequenced in a study of blood T cell repertoires in COVID-19. Data came from immunoSEQ multiplex PCR; TCRdb stores just in-frame clones and leaves some out. The sample carries about 180,000 clones, just over 85% recorded once. The sequenced sample consisted of peripheral blood. Receptors originate from a man aged 45-65 years with active or convalescent COVID-19.

The J gene is TRBJ1-1, the V gene TRBV6-4; 7 bases align to TRBD1. The junction had 2 bases not matched to a gene; V was cut back by 3 bases and J by 1 base. Per germline, CDR1 MRHNA and CDR2 SNTAGT. The CDR3 totals 14 residues. Written as DNA, the CDR3 is TGTGCCAGCAGTGAGCAGGGGGGGAACACTGAAGCTTTCTTT. It encodes CASSEQGGNTEAFF.

This chain uses TRBV4-3 with TRBJ2-1; 7 nucleotides agree with TRBD2. Germline V gives CDR1 LGHNA, CDR2 YSLEER. With V trimmed by 8 bases and J by 4 bases, 11 bases remained unmatched. The CDR3 is 15 residues long. CDR3 DNA sequence: TGCGCCAGCGGCATGGGGGGGAACTCATACAATGAGCAGTTCTTC. Translating gives CASGMGGNSYNEQFF.